Listed below are T cell receptor beta chains from one sample, sequenced in a study of beta chain features in type 1 diabetes. Here immunoSEQ multiplex PCR was the method, and the copy in TCRdb shows in-frame clones only, minus some. The sample consists of about half a million clones, approximately 28% of them appearing once. Sequencing was done on a sample of naive CD4+ T cells from blood. Every receptor here comes from a man younger than 35 in good health. The CDR3 runs from the conserved cysteine through the conserved F or W. A D gene is named only where the DNA matches it firmly. Rows may omit the clone size; those that give it use once, few, many or a size class.

V gene	clone size	D gene	J gene	CDR3 protein	CDR3 DNA
TRBV30	NA	NA	TRBJ1-5	CAWSVGQNQPQHF	TGTGCCTGGAGTGTAGGGCAGAATCAGCCCCAGCATTTT
TRBV7-9	few	NA	TRBJ2-7	CASSLGRVRSDEQYF	TGTGCCAGCAGCTTGGGCAGGGTAAGATCCGACGAGCAGTACTTC
TRBV30	NA	NA	TRBJ2-7	CAWSDLSDSPYEQYF	TGTGCCTGGAGTGACCTCTCGGACAGTCCCTACGAGCAGTACTTC
TRBV30	NA	NA	TRBJ1-3	CAASWAISGNTIYF	TGTGCCGCTTCATGGGCCATCTCTGGAAACACCATATATTTT
TRBV30	few	NA	TRBJ2-5	CAWSNQETQYF	TGTGCCTGGAGTAACCAAGAGACCCAGTACTTC
TRBV29-1	few	TRBD1	TRBJ1-5	CSGSDRGPWQPQHF	TGCAGCGGATCGGACAGGGGGCCTTGGCAGCCCCAGCATTTT
TRBV30	NA	TRBD2	TRBJ2-7	CAWSPALAGTYEQYF	TGTGCCTGGAGTCCAGCCCTAGCGGGAACATACGAGCAGTACTTC
TRBV11-1	NA	NA	TRBJ1-1	CASSPRWNTEAFF	TGTGCCAGCAGCCCACGGTGGAACACTGAAGCTTTCTTT
TRBV28	few	TRBD1	TRBJ2-3	CASSKTGYGDTQYF	TGTGCCAGCAGTAAGACAGGGTATGGAGATACGCAGTATTTT
TRBV4-1	NA	TRBD1	TRBJ2-5	CASSQAMRDSQETQYF	TGCGCCAGCAGCCAAGCTATGAGGGACAGTCAAGAGACCCAGTACTTC
TRBV29-1	NA	TRBD1	TRBJ1-5	CSVATSTGGSNQPQHF	TGCAGCGTTGCAACCTCGACAGGGGGTAGCAATCAGCCCCAGCATTTT
TRBV29-1	NA	NA	TRBJ1-1	CSVWSGTGGFAGTEAFF	TGCAGCGTTTGGTCTGGAACAGGCGGCTTCGCGGGCACTGAAGCTTTCTTT
TRBV9	NA	NA	TRBJ2-7	CASSPRASAFITYEQYF	TGTGCCAGCAGCCCCCGGGCTAGCGCATTTATTACCTACGAGCAGTACTTC
TRBV7-2	once	TRBD1	TRBJ2-5	CASIRLGTGQETQYF	TGTGCCAGCATCCGTTTGGGGACAGGGCAAGAGACCCAGTACTTC
TRBV5-1	few	TRBD2	TRBJ2-1	CASSREASGNLDEQFF	TGCGCCAGCAGCAGGGAGGCTAGCGGGAACCTAGATGAGCAGTTCTTC
TRBV29-1	NA	TRBD1	TRBJ1-2	CSVDRDRVNGYTF	TGCAGCGTTGATCGGGACAGGGTTAATGGCTACACCTTC
TRBV18	few	NA	TRBJ2-1	CASSPSGAYNEQFF	TGTGCCAGCTCACCATCAGGGGCCTACAATGAGCAGTTCTTC
TRBV4-3	NA	TRBD1	TRBJ2-7	CASSQTPPGTGVYHEQYF	TGCGCCAGCAGCCAAACCCCGCCCGGGACAGGGGTGTACCACGAGCAGTACTTC
TRBV18	NA	NA	TRBJ2-7	CASSPERLRSYEQYF	TGTGCCAGCTCACCAGAGCGGCTACGATCCTACGAGCAGTACTTC
TRBV30	NA	NA	TRBJ2-1	CAWNEDEGLGPFF	TGTGCCTGGAATGAGGATGAGGGTCTGGGACCGTTCTTC
TRBV5-4	few	NA	TRBJ2-2	CASSLEASYTGELFF	TGTGCCAGCAGCTTGGAGGCGAGCTACACCGGGGAGCTGTTTTTT
TRBV19	NA	NA	TRBJ2-3	CASRKTHLLTDTQYF	TGTGCCAGTAGAAAGACACATTTACTCACAGATACGCAGTATTTT
TRBV14	NA	NA	TRBJ2-7	CASSRGLLAGDDEQYF	TGTGCCAGCAGCCGGGGGCTCCTTGCGGGAGATGACGAGCAGTACTTC
TRBV10-3	NA	TRBD1	TRBJ2-7	CAISEPDRASYEQYF	TGTGCCATCAGTGAGCCGGACAGGGCTTCCTACGAGCAGTACTTC
TRBV29-1	few	TRBD2	TRBJ2-1	CSVERLAAISNEQFF	TGCAGCGTTGAAAGACTAGCGGCCATCTCCAATGAGCAGTTCTTC
TRBV9	few	NA	TRBJ2-7	CASSLGQDYEQYF	TGTGCCAGCAGCCTTGGACAAGACTACGAGCAGTACTTC
TRBV13	NA	NA	TRBJ2-3	CASSSLGIDRSTDTQYF	TGTGCCAGCAGCTCCCTCGGGATAGACAGGAGCACAGATACGCAGTATTTT
TRBV7-9	NA	TRBD2	TRBJ2-3	CASSLALAVTDTQYF	TGTGCCAGCAGCTTAGCCCTAGCGGTCACAGATACGCAGTATTTT
TRBV7-9	NA	TRBD1	TRBJ1-2	CASSSDRGGYTF	TGTGCCAGCAGCTCGGACAGGGGTGGCTACACCTTC
TRBV7-9	few	TRBD1	TRBJ2-5	CASSRTGGIETQYF	TGTGCCAGCAGTCGAACAGGGGGTATCGAGACCCAGTACTTC
TRBV29-1	NA	NA	TRBJ2-5	CSVGGRQETQYF	TGCAGCGTTGGGGGCAGACAAGAGACCCAGTACTTC
TRBV30	few	NA	TRBJ2-3	CAWSDAGYTQYF	TGTGCCTGGAGTGACGCCGGGTATACGCAGTATTTT
TRBV9	NA	NA	TRBJ2-3	CASSLGGHTDTQYF	TGTGCCAGCAGCCTGGGGGGGCACACAGATACGCAGTATTTT
TRBV29-1	NA	TRBD1	TRBJ2-5	CSVDRQETQYF	TGCAGCGTGGACAGGCAAGAGACCCAGTACTTC
TRBV29-1	NA	TRBD2	TRBJ2-3	CSVENTGGPTDTQYF	TGCAGCGTTGAAAACACGGGAGGGCCGACAGATACGCAGTATTTT
TRBV30	NA	NA	TRBJ1-1	CAWRGPLRTEAFF	TGTGCCTGGAGAGGACCGCTTAGGACTGAAGCTTTCTTT
TRBV29-1	NA	TRBD1	TRBJ1-5	CSVQGDSLGNQPQHF	TGCAGCGTGCAGGGGGACAGCCTAGGCAATCAGCCCCAGCATTTT
TRBV7-9	few	NA	TRBJ2-7	CASSFNLGTYEQYF	TGTGCCAGCAGCTTTAACTTGGGGACCTACGAGCAGTACTTC
TRBV30	NA	NA	TRBJ1-4	CAWADTAWGKLFF	TGTGCCTGGGCGGACACGGCCTGGGGAAAACTGTTTTTT
TRBV11-2	few	NA	TRBJ2-3	CASSHRLADTQYF	TGTGCCAGCAGCCACAGGTTGGCAGATACGCAGTATTTT
TRBV20-1	NA	NA	TRBJ2-7	CSASVGDEQYF	TGCAGTGCTAGCGTCGGGGACGAGCAGTACTTC
TRBV5-1	NA	NA	TRBJ2-3	CASSLGAGTHTDTQYF	TGCGCCAGCAGCTTGGGGGCCGGGACCCACACAGATACGCAGTATTTT
TRBV9	NA	TRBD1	TRBJ2-5	CASSVGTGIQETQYF	TGTGCCAGCAGCGTAGGGACAGGGATACAAGAGACCCAGTACTTC
TRBV30	NA	NA	TRBJ1-1	CAWSVGGGATEAFF	TGTGCCTGGAGTGTAGGCGGGGGTGCCACTGAAGCTTTCTTT
TRBV6-6	NA	NA	TRBJ1-2	CASSYGGPDYGYTF	TGTGCCAGCAGTTACGGGGGGCCCGACTATGGCTACACCTTC
TRBV29-1	few	TRBD2	TRBJ2-3	CSGEGPTDTQYF	TGCAGCGGGGAGGGGCCCACAGATACGCAGTATTTT
TRBV30	few	NA	TRBJ1-1	CARTGRRDTEAFF	TGTGCCCGTACAGGGCGCAGGGACACTGAAGCTTTCTTT
TRBV2	few	TRBD1	TRBJ2-3	CASSEPGTGGTDTQYF	TGTGCCAGCAGTGAACCCGGGACAGGGGGCACAGATACGCAGTATTTT
TRBV14	NA	TRBD2	TRBJ2-5	CASSQASGSGETQYF	TGTGCCAGCAGCCAAGCTAGCGGGAGCGGTGAGACCCAGTACTTC
TRBV30	few	NA	TRBJ2-1	CAWSVGPPGYNEQFF	TGTGCCTGGAGTGTGGGCCCCCCGGGGTACAATGAGCAGTTCTTC
TRBV30	NA	NA	TRBJ2-2	CAWKPKNLNTGELFF	TGTGCCTGGAAGCCTAAAAATCTGAACACCGGGGAGCTGTTTTTT
TRBV30	once	TRBD1	TRBJ2-2	CAWLGGTANTGELFF	TGTGCCTGGTTAGGGGGCACCGCGAACACCGGGGAGCTGTTTTTT
TRBV10-3	few	NA	TRBJ2-5	CAISAYETQYF	TGTGCCATCAGTGCCTACGAGACCCAGTACTTC
TRBV5-5	NA	NA	TRBJ1-2	CASSLGRLYGYTF	TGTGCCAGCAGCTTAGGGCGCTTATATGGCTACACCTTC
TRBV30	few	NA	TRBJ1-2	CAWSPPGRSTGYTF	TGTGCCTGGAGCCCACCGGGACGGAGCACGGGCTACACCTTC
TRBV19	NA	NA	TRBJ2-2	CASSMAGENTGELFF	TGTGCCAGTAGTATGGCAGGAGAGAACACCGGGGAGCTGTTTTTT
TRBV30	NA	TRBD2	TRBJ2-1	CAWSVGTSGRPSYNEQFF	TGTGCCTGGAGTGTAGGGACTAGCGGGAGGCCCTCCTACAATGAGCAGTTCTTC
TRBV7-6	few	NA	TRBJ2-7	CASSLGLGDFGYEQYF	TGTGCCAGCAGCTTAGGATTGGGGGACTTCGGCTACGAGCAGTACTTC
TRBV23-1	few	TRBD1	TRBJ2-3	CASSHEQDRGCPDTQYF	TGCGCCAGCAGTCATGAGCAGGACAGGGGTTGTCCAGATACGCAGTATTTT